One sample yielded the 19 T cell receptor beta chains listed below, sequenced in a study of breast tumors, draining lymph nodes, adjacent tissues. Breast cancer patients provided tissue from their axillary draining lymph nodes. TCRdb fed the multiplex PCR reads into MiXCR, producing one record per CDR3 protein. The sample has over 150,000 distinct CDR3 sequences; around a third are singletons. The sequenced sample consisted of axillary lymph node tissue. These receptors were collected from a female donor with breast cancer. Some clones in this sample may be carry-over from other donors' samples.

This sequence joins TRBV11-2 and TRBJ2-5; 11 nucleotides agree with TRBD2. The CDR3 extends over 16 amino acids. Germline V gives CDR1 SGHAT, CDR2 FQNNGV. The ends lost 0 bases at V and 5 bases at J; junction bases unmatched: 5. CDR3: CASSLDRLAGGETQYF. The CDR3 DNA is TGTGCCAGCAGCTTAGATCGTCTAGCGGGGGGCGAGACCCAGTACTTC.

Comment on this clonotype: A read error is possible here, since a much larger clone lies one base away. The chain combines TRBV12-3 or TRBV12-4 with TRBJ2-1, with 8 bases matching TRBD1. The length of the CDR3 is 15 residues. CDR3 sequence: CATTFPDRDDREQLF. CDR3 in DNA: TGTGCCACCACTTTTCCGGACAGGGATGATCGTGAGCAGCTCTTC.

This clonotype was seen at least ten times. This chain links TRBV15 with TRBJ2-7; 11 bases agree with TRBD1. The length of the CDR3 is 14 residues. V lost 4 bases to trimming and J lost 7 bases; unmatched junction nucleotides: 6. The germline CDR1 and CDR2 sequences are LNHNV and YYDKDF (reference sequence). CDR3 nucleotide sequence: TGTGCCACCAGCACTGGGACAGGGGGTGAAGAGCAGTACTTC. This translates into CATSTGTGGEEQYF.

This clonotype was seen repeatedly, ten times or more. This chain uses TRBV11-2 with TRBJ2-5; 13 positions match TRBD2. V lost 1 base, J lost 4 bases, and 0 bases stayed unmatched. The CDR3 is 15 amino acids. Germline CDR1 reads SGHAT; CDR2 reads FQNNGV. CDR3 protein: CASSLGTSGRETQYF. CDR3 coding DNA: TGTGCCAGCAGCTTAGGGACTAGCGGGAGAGAGACCCAGTACTTC.

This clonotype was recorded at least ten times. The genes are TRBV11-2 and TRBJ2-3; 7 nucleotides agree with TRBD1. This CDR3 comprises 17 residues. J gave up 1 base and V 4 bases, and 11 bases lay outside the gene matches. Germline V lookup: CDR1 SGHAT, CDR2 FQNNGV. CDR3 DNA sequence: TGTGCCAGCAGCTCAAGCACAGGGGTTCGGGGCACAGATACGCAGTATTTT. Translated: CASSSSTGVRGTDTQYF.

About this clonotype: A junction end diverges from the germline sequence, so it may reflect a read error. In DNA form, the CDR3 reads TGCAGCACGGACAGGGGACCCTACGATGAGCAGTTCTTC. Its protein product is CSTDRGPYDEQFF. The J gene is TRBJ2-1, the V gene TRBV29-1; 9 positions agree with TRBD1. This CDR3 has 13 amino acids. Germline V gives CDR1 SQVTM, CDR2 ANQGSEA.

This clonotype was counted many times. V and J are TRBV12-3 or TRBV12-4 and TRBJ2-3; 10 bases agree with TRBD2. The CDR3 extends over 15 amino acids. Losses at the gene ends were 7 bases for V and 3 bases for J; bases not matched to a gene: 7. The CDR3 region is CASNPSGSPTDTQYF. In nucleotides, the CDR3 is TGTGCCAGCAATCCTAGCGGGAGTCCGACAGATACGCAGTATTTT.

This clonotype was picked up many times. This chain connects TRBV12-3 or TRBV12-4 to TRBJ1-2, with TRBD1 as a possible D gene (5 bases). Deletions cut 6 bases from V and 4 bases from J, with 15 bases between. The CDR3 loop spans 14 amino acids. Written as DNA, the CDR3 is TGTGCCAGCAGCCGGGGACGGAGGTCCTATGGCTACACCTTC. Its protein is CASSRGRRSYGYTF.

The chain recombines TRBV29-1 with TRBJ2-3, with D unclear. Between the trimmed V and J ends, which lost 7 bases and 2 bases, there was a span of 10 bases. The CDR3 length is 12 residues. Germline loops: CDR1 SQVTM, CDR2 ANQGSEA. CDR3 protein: CSASISTDTQYF. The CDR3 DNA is TGCAGCGCCTCTATTTCCACAGATACGCAGTATTTT.

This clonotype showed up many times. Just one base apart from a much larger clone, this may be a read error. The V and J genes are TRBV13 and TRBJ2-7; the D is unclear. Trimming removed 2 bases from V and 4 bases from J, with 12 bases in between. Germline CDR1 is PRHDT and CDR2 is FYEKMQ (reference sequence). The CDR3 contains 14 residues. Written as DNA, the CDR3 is TGTGCCAGCAGCTTACCAGGATCAGCTTACGAGCAGTACTTC. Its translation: CASSLPGSAYEQYF.

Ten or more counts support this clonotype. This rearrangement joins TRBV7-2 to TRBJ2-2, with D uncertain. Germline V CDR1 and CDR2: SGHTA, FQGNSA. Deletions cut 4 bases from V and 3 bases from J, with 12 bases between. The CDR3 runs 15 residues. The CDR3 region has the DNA TGTGCCAGCAGCTCGAGAGAAGGGTACACCGGGGAGCTGTTTTTT. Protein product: CASSSREGYTGELFF.

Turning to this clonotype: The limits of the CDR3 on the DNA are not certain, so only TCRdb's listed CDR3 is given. CDR3 region: CASSWGDGTF. The J gene is TRBJ1-2, the V gene TRBV5-6; the table calls TRBD1, which could not be checked here. Both ends counted, the CDR3 spans 10 residues. The V gene's germline CDR1 is SGHDT and CDR2 YYEEEE.

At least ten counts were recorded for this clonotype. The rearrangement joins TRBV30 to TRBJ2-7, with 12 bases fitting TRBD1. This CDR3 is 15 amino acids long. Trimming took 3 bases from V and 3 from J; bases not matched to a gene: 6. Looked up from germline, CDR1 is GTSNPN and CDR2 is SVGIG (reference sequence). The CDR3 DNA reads TGTGCCTGGAGCTTTGGGACAGGGGGCTTCTACGAGCAGTACTTC. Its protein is CAWSFGTGGFYEQYF.

DNA of the CDR3: TGTGCCAGCAGCCCGACGCCGGAGGGTTCGCCCCTCCACTTT. This translates into CASSPTPEGSPLHF. This chain uses TRBV7-2 with TRBJ1-6; D unclear. CDR3 size: 14 residues. Germline V gene sequence: CDR1 SGHTA, CDR2 FQGNSA. Trimming left V 5 bases short and J 13 bases short, with 18 bases between.

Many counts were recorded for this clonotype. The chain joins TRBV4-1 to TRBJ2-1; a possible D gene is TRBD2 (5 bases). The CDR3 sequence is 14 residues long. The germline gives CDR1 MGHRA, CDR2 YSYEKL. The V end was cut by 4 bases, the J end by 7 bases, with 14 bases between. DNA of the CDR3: TGCGCCAGCAGCCCGGACTCGACTGCAAATGAGCAGTTCTTC. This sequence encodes CASSPDSTANEQFF.

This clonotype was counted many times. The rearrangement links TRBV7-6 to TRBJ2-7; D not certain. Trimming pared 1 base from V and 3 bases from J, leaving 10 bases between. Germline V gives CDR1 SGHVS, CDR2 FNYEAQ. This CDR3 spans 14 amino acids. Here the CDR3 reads CASSLEGRNYEQYF. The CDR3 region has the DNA TGTGCCAGCAGCTTAGAGGGCAGAAACTACGAGCAGTACTTC.

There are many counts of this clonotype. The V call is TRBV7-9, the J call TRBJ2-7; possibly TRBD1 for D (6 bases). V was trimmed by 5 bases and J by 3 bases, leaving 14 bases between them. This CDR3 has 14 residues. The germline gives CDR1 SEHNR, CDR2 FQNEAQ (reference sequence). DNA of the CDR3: TGTGCCAGCAGCGCCGGGACAAACCACTACGAGCAGTACTTC. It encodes CASSAGTNHYEQYF.

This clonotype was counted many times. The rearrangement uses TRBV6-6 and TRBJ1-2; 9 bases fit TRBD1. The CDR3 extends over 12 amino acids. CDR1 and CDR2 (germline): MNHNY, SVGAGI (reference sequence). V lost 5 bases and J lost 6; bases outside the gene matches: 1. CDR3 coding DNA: TGTGCCAGCAGTCGACAGGGGGATGGCTACACCTTC. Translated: CASSRQGDGYTF.

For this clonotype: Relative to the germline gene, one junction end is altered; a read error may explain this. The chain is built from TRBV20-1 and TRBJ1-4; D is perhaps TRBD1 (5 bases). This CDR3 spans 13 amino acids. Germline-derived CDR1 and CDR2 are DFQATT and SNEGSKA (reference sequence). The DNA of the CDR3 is TGCAGTGCTAAGGGGCGGTCCAATGAAACACTGTTTTTT. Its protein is CSAKGRSNETLFF.